Below are 26 T cell receptor beta chains sequenced from a single sample in a study of blood T cell repertoires in COVID-19. The table came from immunoSEQ multiplex PCR; TCRdb's copy has only in-frame clones and leaves some out. Seen here are under 200,000 clones, over 80% observed once, and the top ten hold less than 3%. Sequenced material: peripheral blood. Source of these receptors: a woman aged 55-69 years with acute or convalescent COVID-19.

V and J are TRBV7-2 and TRBJ2-1; D might be TRBD1 (6 bases). V shed 4 bases and J shed 2 bases, with 12 bases lying between them. The V gene's germline CDR1 is SGHTA and CDR2 FQGNSA. The CDR3 has 15 amino acids. DNA for the CDR3: TGTGCCAGCAGCTCGAGGACAGTCCCCTACAATGAGCAGTTCTTC. Amino acid sequence: CASSSRTVPYNEQFF. Full variable domain (missing parts from reference TRBV7-2 and TRBJ2-1): GAGVSQSPSNKVTEKGKDVELRCDPISGHTALYWYRQSLGQGLEFLIYFQGNSAPDKSGLPSDRFSAERTGGSVSTLTIQRTQQEDSAVYLCASSSRTVPYNEQFFGPGTRLTVL.

This clone was counted a few times. The CDR3 here is CASSPTGTTSKEQYF. In DNA, the CDR3 is TGTGCCAGCAGCCCCACCGGGACAACCTCCAAGGAGCAGTACTTC. The chain is built from TRBV7-2 and TRBJ2-7; D is perhaps TRBD1 (6 bases). This CDR3 contains 15 residues. Trimming left V 5 bases short and J 7 bases short, with 21 bases between. Per germline, CDR1 SGHTA and CDR2 FQGNSA.

This clone came up once. The chain recombines TRBV13 with TRBJ2-4, with 12 positions matching TRBD2. The V segment lost 3 bases and the J segment 5 bases; nucleotides outside the gene matches: 5. The CDR3 contains 16 residues. Germline V gene data show CDR1 as PRHDT and CDR2 as FYEKMQ (reference sequence). The CDR3, as DNA: TGTGCCAGCAGCTTTTGGACTAGCGGGGCTCAAAACATTCAGTACTTC. Translating it yields CASSFWTSGAQNIQYF.

This clone was observed a single time. The gene calls are TRBV12-5 and TRBJ2-5; TRBD1 agrees at 7 bases. The CDR3 covers 13 residues. With V trimmed by 3 bases and J by 4 bases, 2 bases remained unmatched. Germline V CDR1 and CDR2: LGHNT, FRNRAP. The chain's CDR3 is CASGFSGGETQYF. CDR3 sequence (DNA): TGTGCTAGTGGTTTTTCAGGGGGAGAGACCCAGTACTTC.

The chain employs TRBV9 and TRBJ2-5; 7 bases fit TRBD2. The CDR3 runs to 14 residues. CDR1 and CDR2 from the germline V gene are SGDLS and YYNGEE. With V trimmed by 2 bases and J by 4 bases, 5 bases remained unmatched. The DNA for the CDR3 is TGTGCCAGCAGCGTTGCGGGGAGGGGAGAGACCCAGTACTTC. Protein product: CASSVAGRGETQYF.

This sequence joins TRBV28 and TRBJ1-4; 7 bases line up with TRBD1. The CDR3 consists of 16 residues. Germline CDR1 reads MDHEN; CDR2 reads SYDVKM. J lost 8 bases, V lost 6 bases, and 15 bases had no gene match. Here the CDR3 reads CASRGGGTAQGEKLFF. CDR3 nucleotide sequence: TGTGCCAGCAGAGGAGGCGGGACAGCCCAGGGGGAAAAACTGTTTTTT.

V is TRBV18 and J is TRBJ2-3; D is ambiguous. Trimming shortened V by 1 base and J by 1 base, and 9 bases separated the two germline ends. The length of the CDR3 is 15 residues. Germline-derived CDR1 and CDR2 are KGHSH and LQKENI. This CDR3 reads CASSPRASRTDTQYF. DNA for the CDR3: TGTGCCAGCTCACCACGGGCCAGCCGCACAGATACGCAGTATTTT.

As DNA, the CDR3 is TGTGCCACCAGAACCCGGGACTTGCGAGGTCATCGAGATACGCAGTATTTT. Protein sequence: CATRTRDLRGHRDTQYF. The chain links TRBV15 to TRBJ2-3; tentatively, D is TRBD2 (6 bases). The CDR3 runs 17 residues. Trimming took off 6 bases at V and 5 bases at J, with 24 bases between the two ends. Germline values: CDR1 LNHNV, CDR2 YYDKDF (reference sequence).

In this sample, this clone turned up a few times. In nucleotides, the CDR3 is TGTGCCAGCAGCCAAGATGGACGGGGAGTAAACTATGGCTACACCTTC. Protein product: CASSQDGRGVNYGYTF. The chain joins TRBV14 to TRBJ1-2; D uncertain. Germline V gives CDR1 SGHDN, CDR2 FVKESK. The V end lost 0 bases, the J end lost 2 bases, and 13 bases lay between the germline ends. This CDR3 contains 16 residues.

This sequence joins TRBV6-2 or TRBV6-3 and TRBJ1-6, with TRBD1 matching over 11 bases. V dropped 3 bases and J dropped 7; count of bases not matched to a gene: 2. This CDR3 spans 15 amino acids. Germline CDR1 reads MNHEY; CDR2 reads SVGEGT. The CDR3 region has the DNA TGTGCCAGCAGTTATCGGGACAGGGGGAATTCACCCCTCCACTTT. Its translation: CASSYRDRGNSPLHF.

A few counts support this clone. The V gene is TRBV7-9, the J gene TRBJ1-4, with D unresolved. The CDR3 is 16 amino acids. The ends were cut back, 5 bases at V and 3 bases at J, with 16 bases in the middle. Germline CDR1 is SEHNR and CDR2 is FQNEAQ (reference sequence). CDR3 DNA: TGTGCCAGCAGCCGCGAGAGGCAGAGACCTAATGAAAAACTGTTTTTT. This codes for CASSRERQRPNEKLFF.

V is TRBV11-2 and J is TRBJ1-6; D is perhaps TRBD1 (5 bases). The CDR3 has 17 amino acids. CDR1 and CDR2 (germline): SGHAT, FQNNGV. The V and J ends lost 5 bases and 0 bases respectively, with 14 bases between them. CDR3 sequence (DNA): TGTGCCAGCAGCACCAGGGAAATTAGCTCCTATAATTCACCCCTCCACTTT. As protein: CASSTREISSYNSPLHF.

The J gene is TRBJ1-6, the V gene TRBV3-1 (or the pseudogene TRBV3-2); TRBD1 aligns across 8 bases. Trimming took 4 bases from V and 7 from J; bases not matched to a gene: 9. Germline lookup yields CDR1 LGHDT and CDR2 YNNKEL (reference sequence). The CDR3 sequence is 16 residues long. The CDR3 reads CASSLGSGTGNSPLHF. CDR3 bases: TGTGCCAGCAGCCTAGGGTCCGGGACAGGAAATTCACCCCTCCACTTT.

This clone was seen a single time. This chain joins TRBV27 and TRBJ2-5; perhaps TRBD2 as D (7 bases). Germline CDR1 reads MNHEY; CDR2 reads SMNVEV (reference sequence). V lost 3 bases to trimming and J lost 1 base, with 15 bases between them. This CDR3 has 16 residues. The CDR3 nucleotides are TGTGCCAGCAGTTTTCAGTGGGGGGGGCTCCAAGAGACCCAGTACTTC. This translates into CASSFQWGGLQETQYF.

This rearrangement joins TRBV5-4 to TRBJ2-1; 7 nucleotides match TRBD1. The J segment lost 0 bases and the V segment lost 4 bases, leaving 13 bases of the junction unmatched. Per germline, CDR1 SGHNT and CDR2 YYREEE (reference sequence). CDR3 length: 18 residues. The CDR3 is CASSPKGDSLFSYNEQFF. CDR3 bases: TGTGCCAGCAGCCCCAAGGGGGACAGCCTGTTCTCCTACAATGAGCAGTTCTTC.

The chain combines TRBV6-5 with TRBJ2-7, with a tentative D call TRBD2 (5 bases). This CDR3 spans 13 amino acids. Per germline, CDR1 MNHEY and CDR2 SVGAGI. Trimming stripped 6 bases from V and 3 bases from J, with 12 bases between. The CDR3 here is CASRWTGNYEQYF. CDR3 coding DNA: TGTGCCAGCAGGTGGACGGGAAACTACGAGCAGTACTTC.

This clone came up a few times. The chain employs TRBV25-1 and TRBJ1-4; possibly TRBD1 for D (5 bases). The CDR3 runs 16 residues. CDR1 MGHDK and CDR2 SYGVNS come from the germline V gene. V was trimmed by 4 bases and J by 4 bases, leaving 16 bases between them. Here the CDR3 reads CASSVPSAGLNEKLFF. The CDR3 DNA is TGTGCCAGCAGTGTCCCCTCAGCAGGGCTTAATGAAAAACTGTTTTTT.

This clone came up a few times. The V call is TRBV20-1, the J call TRBJ1-2; D uncertain. The V end was cut by 8 bases, the J end by 4 bases, with 11 bases between. The CDR3 covers 11 residues. Per the germline V gene, CDR1 is DFQATT and CDR2 is SNEGSKA (reference sequence). The CDR3 DNA follows: TGCAGTCGTAGCCTCCTCTATGGCTACACCTTC. It translates to CSRSLLYGYTF.

The rearrangement uses TRBV5-1 and TRBJ1-1; 7 bases match TRBD1. From germline, CDR1 is SGHRS and CDR2 YFSETQ. CDR3 length: 14 residues. Trimming removed 4 bases from V and 2 bases from J; junction bases left unmatched: 5. CDR3 protein: CASSPGTVNTEAFF. For the CDR3, the DNA is TGCGCCAGCAGCCCCGGGACAGTTAACACTGAAGCTTTCTTT.

V usage is TRBV28 and J usage is TRBJ1-6; no clear D gene. Trimming took 3 bases from V and 0 from J, leaving 12 bases between them. The CDR3 runs to 17 residues. CDR1 is MDHEN, CDR2 SYDVKM, per germline. The CDR3 DNA reads as TGTGCCAGCAGTTTGGTTTGGGAGAGCTCCTATAATTCACCCCTCCACTTT. It is translated as CASSLVWESSYNSPLHF.

The CDR3 protein is CASSMLAERSYEQYF. DNA for the CDR3: TGTGCCAGTAGTATGCTGGCAGAAAGATCCTACGAGCAGTACTTC. The chain has TRBV19 and TRBJ2-7; D is undetermined. This CDR3 region has 15 residues. V lost 3 bases and J lost 1, with 13 bases in between. Germline loops: CDR1 LNHDA, CDR2 SQIVND (reference sequence).

This rearrangement joins TRBV30 to TRBJ2-2; 12 bases fit TRBD1. The V segment lost 1 base and the J segment 1 base; nucleotides outside the gene matches: 13. CDR1 is GTSNPN, CDR2 SVGIG, per germline (reference sequence). This CDR3 is built from 20 residues. CDR3 coding DNA: TGTGCCTGGAGTGCCCGGGACAGGGGGCGCTGGGTTAAGAACACCGGGGAGCTGTTTTTT. Its protein is CAWSARDRGRWVKNTGELFF.

V and J are TRBV5-1 and TRBJ2-3, with D possibly being TRBD2 (5 bases). The germline V gene has CDR1 SGHRS and CDR2 YFSETQ. The CDR3 contains 14 residues. Trimming removed 1 base at V and 5 bases at J, with 11 bases between. For the CDR3, the DNA is TGCGCCAGCAGCTTGATGCTAGCAGAAGATACGCAGTATTTT. Its protein is CASSLMLAEDTQYF. The full variable domain, with the rest looked up from reference TRBV5-1 and TRBJ2-3, is KAGVTQTPRYLIKTRGQQVTLSCSPISGHRSVSWYQQTPGQGLQFLFEYFSETQRNKGNFPGRFSGRQFSNSRSEMNVSTLELGDSALYLCASSLMLAEDTQYFGPGTRLTVL.

The J gene is TRBJ2-7, the V gene TRBV7-9; D remains ambiguous. The ends were cut back, 6 bases at V and 3 bases at J, with 6 bases in the middle. CDR1 SEHNR and CDR2 FQNEAQ come from the germline V gene (reference sequence). This CDR3 comprises 11 residues. Written as DNA, the CDR3 is TGTGCCAGCAGAAGAGGCTACGAGCAGTACTTC. As protein: CASRRGYEQYF.

The V and J genes are TRBV4-3 and TRBJ1-1; 11 bases are shared with TRBD1. CDR1 is LGHNA, CDR2 YSLEER, per germline. The CDR3 length is 17 residues. V lost 5 bases to trimming and J lost 1 base; unmatched junction nucleotides: 9. The CDR3 reads CASSGFGTGGTNTEAFF. The CDR3, as DNA: TGCGCCAGCAGCGGTTTCGGGACAGGGGGAACGAACACTGAAGCTTTCTTT.

This CDR3 reads CASSPDRGYEKLFF. The CDR3 region has the DNA TGTGCCAGCAGCCCGGACAGGGGATACGAAAAACTGTTTTTT. The V and J genes are TRBV11-2 and TRBJ1-4; 9 bases align to TRBD1. Germline trimming cut 5 bases from V and 8 bases from J; bases unmatched to any gene: 6. The CDR3 consists of 14 residues. Per germline, CDR1 SGHAT and CDR2 FQNNGV.